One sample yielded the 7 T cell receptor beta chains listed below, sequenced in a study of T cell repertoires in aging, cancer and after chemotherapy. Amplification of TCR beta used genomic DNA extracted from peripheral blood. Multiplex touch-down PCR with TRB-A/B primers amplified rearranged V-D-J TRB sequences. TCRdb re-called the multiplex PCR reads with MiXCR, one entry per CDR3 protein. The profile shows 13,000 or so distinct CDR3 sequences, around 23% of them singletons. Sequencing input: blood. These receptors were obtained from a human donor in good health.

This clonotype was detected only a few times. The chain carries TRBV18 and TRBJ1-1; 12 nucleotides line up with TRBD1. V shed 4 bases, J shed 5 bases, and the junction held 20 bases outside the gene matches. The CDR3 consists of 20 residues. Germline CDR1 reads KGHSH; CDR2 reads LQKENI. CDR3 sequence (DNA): TGTGCCAGCTCACGGGGCTCCTTATTTAGGGACAGGGGGCCCCGAACTGAAGCTTTCTTT. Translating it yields CASSRGSLFRDRGPRTEAFF.

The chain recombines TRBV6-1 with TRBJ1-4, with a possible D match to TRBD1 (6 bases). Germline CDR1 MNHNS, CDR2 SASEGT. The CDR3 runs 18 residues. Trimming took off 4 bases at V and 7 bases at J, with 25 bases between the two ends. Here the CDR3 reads CASSAWGDTHIWGEKLFF. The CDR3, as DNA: TGTGCCAGCAGTGCGTGGGGGGACACTCATATTTGGGGTGAAAAACTGTTTTTT.

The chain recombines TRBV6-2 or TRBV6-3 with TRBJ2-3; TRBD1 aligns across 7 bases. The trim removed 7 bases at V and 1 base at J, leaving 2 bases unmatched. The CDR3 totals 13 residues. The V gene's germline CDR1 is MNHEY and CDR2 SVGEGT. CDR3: CASNQGGTDTQYF. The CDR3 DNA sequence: TGTGCCAGCAATCAGGGGGGCACAGATACGCAGTATTTT.

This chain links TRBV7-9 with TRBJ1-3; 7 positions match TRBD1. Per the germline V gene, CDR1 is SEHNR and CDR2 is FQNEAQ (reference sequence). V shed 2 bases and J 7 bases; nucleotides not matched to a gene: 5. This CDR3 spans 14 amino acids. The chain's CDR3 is CASSLMGQYNTIYF. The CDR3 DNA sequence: TGTGCCAGCAGCTTAATGGGACAGTATAACACCATATATTTT.

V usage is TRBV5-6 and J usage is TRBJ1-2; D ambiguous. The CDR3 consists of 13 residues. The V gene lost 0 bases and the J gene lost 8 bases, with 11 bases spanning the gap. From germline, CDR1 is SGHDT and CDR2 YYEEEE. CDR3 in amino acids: CASSLEGVGGYTF. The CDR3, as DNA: TGTGCCAGCAGCTTGGAGGGTGTTGGGGGCTACACCTTC. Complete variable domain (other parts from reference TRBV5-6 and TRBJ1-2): DAGVTQSPTHLIKTRGQQVTLRCSPKSGHDTVSWYQQALGQGPQFIFQYYEEEERQRGNFPDRFSGHQFPNYSSELNVNALLLGDSALYLCASSLEGVGGYTFGSGTRLTVV.

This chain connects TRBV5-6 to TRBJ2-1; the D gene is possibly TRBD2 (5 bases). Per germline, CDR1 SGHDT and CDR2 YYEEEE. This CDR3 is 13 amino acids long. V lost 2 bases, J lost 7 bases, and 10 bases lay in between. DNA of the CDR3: TGTGCCAGCAGCTTTGGCGGGTCGAATGAGCAGTTCTTC. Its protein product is CASSFGGSNEQFF.

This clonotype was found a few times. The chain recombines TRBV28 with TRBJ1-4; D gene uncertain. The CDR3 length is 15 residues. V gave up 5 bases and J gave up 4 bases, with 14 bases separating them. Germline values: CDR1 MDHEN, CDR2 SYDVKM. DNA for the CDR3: TGTGCCAGCAGTCCCGGCGGGGTTGGTAATGAAAAACTGTTTTTT. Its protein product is CASSPGGVGNEKLFF.